The present TCR beta chain was sequenced within a study of response to subunit inactivated influenza vaccine. This clonotype has more than one count but fewer than ten. TCRdb reprocessed the RT-PCR reads via MiXCR and lists one record per CDR3 protein. The top ten hold about 2.8% of the sample, which has some 540,000 distinct CDR3 sequences, approximately 24% seen once. Per germline, CDR1 LGHNA and CDR2 YNFKEQ. Trimming pared 0 bases from V and 2 bases from J, leaving 13 bases between. The CDR3 spans 16 residues. These data also formed part of another study, on T cells expressing NK-cell markers. That investigation notes: 5'RACE template switching built TCR beta cDNA with unique molecular identifiers. In the group of eight sequenced donors, seven were HCMV-seropositive and one was seronegative. Several donors showed dominant NKG2C+ clonotypes comprising about 1.0-7.5% of their CD8+ T cells.

This chain connects TRBV4-2 to TRBJ1-2; tentative D call: TRBD1 (5 bases). The receptor's source is a man aged 45-60 years who received an inactivated influenza vaccine. Specimen: CD4+ T cells sorted from PBMCs, collected 11 to 12 days after vaccination. This CDR3 is CASSQEERGRNYGYTF. As DNA, the CDR3 is TGTGCCAGCAGCCAAGAGGAGCGGGGCCGCAACTATGGCTACACCTTC.